This T cell receptor beta chain is drawn from a study of blood T cell repertoires in COVID-19. Overall study: The origin of the acute and convalescent COVID-19 samples was the United States, Italy and Spain. PBMCs, B-cell-depleted T cells, or T cells provided the cDNA or gDNA that made up the material.

This clone was seen a few times. The ends were cut back, 3 bases at V and 0 bases at J, with 8 bases in the middle. This CDR3 spans 14 amino acids. The germline V gene has CDR1 LNHDA and CDR2 SQIVND (reference sequence). In the original analysis: Estimates of nucleated cell counts were drawn from the amplification of reference gene primers. Libraries were prepared by immunoSEQ multiplex PCR; TCRdb keeps only in-frame clonotypes and omits some of them. The V and J calls and the clone size are those of that table, but D and trimming were determined from the DNA. The profile shows 200,000 to 300,000 clones, 65% to 85% of them singletons.

The J gene is TRBJ1-2, the V gene TRBV19; a weak D match, TRBD1 (5 bases). The sequenced sample was peripheral blood. This TCR derives from a man between 35 and 55 years old with acute or convalescent COVID-19. The CDR3 nucleotides read TGTGCCAGTAGTATCGGGGGGTCTAACTATGGCTACACCTTC. Translating gives CASSIGGSNYGYTF.